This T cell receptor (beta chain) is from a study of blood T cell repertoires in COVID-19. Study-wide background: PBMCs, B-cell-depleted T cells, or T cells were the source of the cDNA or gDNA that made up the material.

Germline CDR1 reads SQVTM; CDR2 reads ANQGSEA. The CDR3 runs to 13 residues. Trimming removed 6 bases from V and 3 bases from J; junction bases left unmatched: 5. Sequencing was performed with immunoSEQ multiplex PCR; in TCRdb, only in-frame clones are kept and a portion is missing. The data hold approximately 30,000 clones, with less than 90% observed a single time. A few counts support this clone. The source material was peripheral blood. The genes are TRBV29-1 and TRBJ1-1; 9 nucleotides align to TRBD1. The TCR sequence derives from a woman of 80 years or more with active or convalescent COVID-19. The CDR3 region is CSVRQGGDTEAFF. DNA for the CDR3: TGCAGCGTGCGACAGGGGGGCGACACTGAAGCTTTCTTT. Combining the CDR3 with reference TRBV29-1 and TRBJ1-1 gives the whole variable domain SAVISQKPSRDICQRGTSLTIQCQVDSQVTMMFWYRQQPGQSLTLIATANQGSEATYESGFVIDKFPISRPNLTFSTLTVSNMSPEDSSIYLCSVRQGGDTEAFFGQGTRLTVV.